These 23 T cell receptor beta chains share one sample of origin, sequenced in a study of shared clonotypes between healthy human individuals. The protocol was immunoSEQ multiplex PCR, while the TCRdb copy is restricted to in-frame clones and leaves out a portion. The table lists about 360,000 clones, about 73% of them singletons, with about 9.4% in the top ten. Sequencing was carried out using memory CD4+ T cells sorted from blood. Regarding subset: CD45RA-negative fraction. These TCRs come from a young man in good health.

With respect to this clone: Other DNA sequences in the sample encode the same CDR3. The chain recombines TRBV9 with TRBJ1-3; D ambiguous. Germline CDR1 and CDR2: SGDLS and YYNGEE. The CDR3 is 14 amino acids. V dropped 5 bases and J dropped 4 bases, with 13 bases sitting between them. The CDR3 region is CASSVATTGNTIYF. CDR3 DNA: TGTGCCAGCAGTGTGGCCACAACGGGAAACACCATATATTTT.

CDR3 sequence (DNA): TGTGCCAGCAGCGCCAGCCGAACTAGCGGTGGTTCCTACAATGAGCAGTTCTTC. Encoded protein: CASSASRTSGGSYNEQFF. The genes are TRBV9 and TRBJ2-1; 8 positions match TRBD2. Unmatched junction bases numbered 12, after V lost 3 bases and J lost 1 base. Per the germline V gene, CDR1 is SGDLS and CDR2 is YYNGEE. The CDR3 runs to 18 residues.

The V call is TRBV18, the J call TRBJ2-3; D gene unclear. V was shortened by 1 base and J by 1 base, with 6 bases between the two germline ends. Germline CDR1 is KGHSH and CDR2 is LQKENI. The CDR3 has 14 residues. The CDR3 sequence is CASSPRRGTDTQYF. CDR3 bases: TGTGCCAGCTCACCACGTAGAGGCACAGATACGCAGTATTTT.

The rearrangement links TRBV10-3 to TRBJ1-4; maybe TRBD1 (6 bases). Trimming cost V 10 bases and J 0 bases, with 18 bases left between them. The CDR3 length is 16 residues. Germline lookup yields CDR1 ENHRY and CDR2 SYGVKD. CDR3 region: CATGRGRQATNEKLFF. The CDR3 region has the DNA TGTGCCACTGGGCGGGGGCGGCAAGCAACTAATGAAAAACTGTTTTTT.

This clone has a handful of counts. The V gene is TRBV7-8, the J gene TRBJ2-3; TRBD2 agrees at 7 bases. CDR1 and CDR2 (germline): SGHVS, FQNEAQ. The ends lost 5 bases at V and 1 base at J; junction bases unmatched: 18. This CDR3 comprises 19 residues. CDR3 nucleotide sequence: TGTGCCAGCAGCCGAAGGGCAGCATTAGGCGGGAGCCGCACAGATACGCAGTATTTT. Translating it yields CASSRRAALGGSRTDTQYF.

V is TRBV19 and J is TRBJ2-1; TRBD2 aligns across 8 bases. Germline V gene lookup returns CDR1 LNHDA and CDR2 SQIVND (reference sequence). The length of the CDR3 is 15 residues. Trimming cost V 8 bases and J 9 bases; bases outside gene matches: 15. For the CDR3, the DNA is TGTGCCAGTCAGTCCGGGACTAGTCAGGGCGGTGAGCAGTTCTTC. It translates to CASQSGTSQGGEQFF.

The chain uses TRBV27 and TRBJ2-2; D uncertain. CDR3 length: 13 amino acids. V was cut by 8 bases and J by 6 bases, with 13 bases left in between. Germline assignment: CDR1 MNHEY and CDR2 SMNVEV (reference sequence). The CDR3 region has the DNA TGTGCCAGCTCCGAAAGGGTGTCCGGGGAGCTGTTTTTT. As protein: CASSERVSGELFF.

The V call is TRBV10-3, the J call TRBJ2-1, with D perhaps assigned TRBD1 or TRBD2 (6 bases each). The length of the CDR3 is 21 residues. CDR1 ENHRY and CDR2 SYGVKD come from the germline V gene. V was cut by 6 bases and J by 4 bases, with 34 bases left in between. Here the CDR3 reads CAIRETTGLQGTGGIYNEQFF. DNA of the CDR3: TGTGCCATCAGGGAAACGACAGGCCTGCAGGGTACTGGCGGGATATACAATGAGCAGTTCTTC.

The CDR3 nucleotides are TGTGCCATCAGTGAGTCAGAGTGGGAGCAGTACTTC. Translating gives CAISESEWEQYF. The chain recombines TRBV10-3 with TRBJ2-7, with D unclear. Between the trimmed V and J ends, which lost 0 bases and 7 bases, there was a span of 7 bases. The germline V gene has CDR1 ENHRY and CDR2 SYGVKD. The CDR3 has 12 residues.

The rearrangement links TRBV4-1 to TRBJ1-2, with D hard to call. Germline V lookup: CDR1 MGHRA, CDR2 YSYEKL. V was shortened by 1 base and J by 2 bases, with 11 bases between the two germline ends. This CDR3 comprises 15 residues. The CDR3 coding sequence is TGCGCCAGCAGCCAAGTTCCTGGGTCCAACTATGGCTACACCTTC. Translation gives CASSQVPGSNYGYTF.

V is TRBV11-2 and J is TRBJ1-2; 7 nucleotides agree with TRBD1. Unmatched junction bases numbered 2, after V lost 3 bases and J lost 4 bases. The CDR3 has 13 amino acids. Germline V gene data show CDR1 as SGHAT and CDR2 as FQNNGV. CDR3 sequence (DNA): TGTGCCAGCAGCTTTCGGGACAGCTATGGCTACACCTTC. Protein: CASSFRDSYGYTF.

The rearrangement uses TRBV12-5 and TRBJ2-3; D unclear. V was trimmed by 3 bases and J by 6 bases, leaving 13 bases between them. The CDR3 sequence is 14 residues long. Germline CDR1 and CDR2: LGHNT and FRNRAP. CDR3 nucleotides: TGTGCTAGTGGTTTTTCGGGCACCGTGGATACGCAGTATTTT. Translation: CASGFSGTVDTQYF. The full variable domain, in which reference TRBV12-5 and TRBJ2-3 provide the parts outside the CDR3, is DARVTQTPRHKVTEMGQEVTMRCQPILGHNTVFWYRQTMMQGLELLAYFRNRAPLDDSGMPKDRFSAEMPDATLATLKIQPSEPRDSAVYFCASGFSGTVDTQYFGPGTRLTVL.

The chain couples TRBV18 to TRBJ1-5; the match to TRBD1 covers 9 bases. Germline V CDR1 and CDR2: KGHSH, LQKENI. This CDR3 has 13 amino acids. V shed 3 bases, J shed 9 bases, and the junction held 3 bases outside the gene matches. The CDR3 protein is CASSPPGQGPQHF. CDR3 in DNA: TGTGCCAGCTCACCCCCGGGACAGGGGCCCCAGCATTTT.

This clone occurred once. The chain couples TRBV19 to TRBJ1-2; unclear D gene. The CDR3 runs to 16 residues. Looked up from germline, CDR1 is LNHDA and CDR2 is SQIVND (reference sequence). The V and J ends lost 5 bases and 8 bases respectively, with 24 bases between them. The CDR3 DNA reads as TGTGCCAGTAGTCCAATCGGCGGGGAGGGTCCTCGGGGCTACACCTTC. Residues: CASSPIGGEGPRGYTF.

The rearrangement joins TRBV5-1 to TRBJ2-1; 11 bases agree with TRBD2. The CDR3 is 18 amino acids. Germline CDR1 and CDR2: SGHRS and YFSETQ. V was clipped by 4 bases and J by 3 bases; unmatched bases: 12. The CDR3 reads CASSPASGTSGGYNEQFF. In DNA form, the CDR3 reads TGCGCCAGCAGCCCGGCGTCGGGAACTAGCGGGGGCTACAATGAGCAGTTCTTC.

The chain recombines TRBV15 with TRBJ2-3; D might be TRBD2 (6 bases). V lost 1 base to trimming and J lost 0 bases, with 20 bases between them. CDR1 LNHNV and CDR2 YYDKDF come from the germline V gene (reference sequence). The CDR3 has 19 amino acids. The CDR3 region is CATSRGGRETYLSTDTQYF. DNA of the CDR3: TGTGCCACCAGCAGAGGGGGCCGGGAGACTTATCTTAGCACAGATACGCAGTATTTT.

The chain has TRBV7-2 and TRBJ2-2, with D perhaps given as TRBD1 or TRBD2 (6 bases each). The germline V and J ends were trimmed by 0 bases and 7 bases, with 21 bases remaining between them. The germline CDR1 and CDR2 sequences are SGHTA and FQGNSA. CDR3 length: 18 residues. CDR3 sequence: CASSLAGGGGGTDGELFF. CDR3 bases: TGTGCCAGCAGCTTAGCGGGCGGCGGAGGGGGGACGGACGGGGAGCTGTTTTTT.

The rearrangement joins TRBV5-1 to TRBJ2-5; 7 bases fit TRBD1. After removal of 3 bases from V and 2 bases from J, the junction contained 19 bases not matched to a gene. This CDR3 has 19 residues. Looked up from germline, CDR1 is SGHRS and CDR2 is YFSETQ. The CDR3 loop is CASSSGTGTATRIQETQYF. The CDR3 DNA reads TGCGCCAGCAGCTCCGGCACCGGGACAGCCACCAGAATACAAGAGACCCAGTACTTC.

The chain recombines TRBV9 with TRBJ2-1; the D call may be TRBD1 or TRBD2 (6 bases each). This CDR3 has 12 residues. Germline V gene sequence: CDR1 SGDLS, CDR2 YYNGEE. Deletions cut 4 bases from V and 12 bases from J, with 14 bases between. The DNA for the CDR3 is TGTGCCAGCAGCTCTCACGGGGGCGGGCAGTTCTTC. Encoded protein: CASSSHGGGQFF.

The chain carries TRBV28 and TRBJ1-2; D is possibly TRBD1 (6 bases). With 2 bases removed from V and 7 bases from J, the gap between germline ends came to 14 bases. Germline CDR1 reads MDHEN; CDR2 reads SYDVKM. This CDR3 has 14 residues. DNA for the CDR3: TGTGCCAGCAGTTTAGCTGGGGGCGGCCGTGGCTACACCTTC. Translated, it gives CASSLAGGGRGYTF.

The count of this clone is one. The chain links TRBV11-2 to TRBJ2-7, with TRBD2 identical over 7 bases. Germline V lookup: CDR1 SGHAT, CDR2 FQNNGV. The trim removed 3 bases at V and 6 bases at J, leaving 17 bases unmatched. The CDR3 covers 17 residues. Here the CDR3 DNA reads TGTGCCAGCAGCTTCCCCTCGGGGAGGGGTCTAAAGGTCGAGCAGTACTTC. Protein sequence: CASSFPSGRGLKVEQYF. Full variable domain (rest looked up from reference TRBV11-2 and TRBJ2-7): EAGVAQSPRYKIIEKRQSVAFWCNPISGHATLYWYQQILGQGPKLLIQFQNNGVVDDSQLPKDRFSAERLKGVDSTLKIQPAKLEDSAVYLCASSFPSGRGLKVEQYFGPGTRLTVT.

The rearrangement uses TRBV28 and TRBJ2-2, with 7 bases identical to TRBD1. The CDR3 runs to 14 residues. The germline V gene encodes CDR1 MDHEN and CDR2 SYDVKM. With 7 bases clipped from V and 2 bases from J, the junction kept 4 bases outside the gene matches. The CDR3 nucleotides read TGTGCCAGCACGGGACAGCTTAACACCGGGGAGCTGTTTTTT. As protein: CASTGQLNTGELFF.

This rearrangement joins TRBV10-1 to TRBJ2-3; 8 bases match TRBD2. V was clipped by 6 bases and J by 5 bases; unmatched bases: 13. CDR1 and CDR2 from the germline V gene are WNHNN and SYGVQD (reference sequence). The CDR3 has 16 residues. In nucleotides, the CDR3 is TGCGCCAGCAGCCAAAATAAAGCGGGAGCTGAAGATACGCAGTATTTT. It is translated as CASSQNKAGAEDTQYF.